This T cell receptor (beta chain) came from a study of cytomegalovirus exposure and HLA in healthy donors. Comments on this clone: As yet, its antigen is unknown.

Study-level findings and limits: The authors listed 150 to 200 TCR beta chains as cytomegalovirus-associated. A few V segments could not be told apart, such as TRBV6-2 and TRBV6-3, and were left out. Researchers reported in a later analysis that a missense DCLRE1C variant was tied to TCR beta V- and J-gene trimming.

V gave up 0 bases and J gave up 1 base; unmatched junction bases: 4. There are 17 residues in the CDR3. The V gene's germline CDR1 is MGHRA and CDR2 YSYEKL. PCR primers comprised 60 Vbeta and 13 Jbeta primers. Here immunoSEQ multiplex PCR was the method, and the copy in TCRdb shows in-frame clones only, minus some. Of roughly 100,000 clones in the sample, about 75% were seen once. Source material: PBMCs. The gene calls are TRBV4-1 and TRBJ2-5, with 11 bases aligning to TRBD2. This receptor was obtained from a man aged 40-50 years in good health and CMV-seropositive. The chain's CDR3 is CASSQDTSGGFQETQYF. CDR3 bases: TGCGCCAGCAGCCAAGACACTAGCGGGGGTTTCCAAGAGACCCAGTACTTC.